The rows below give T cell receptor beta chains drawn from one sample of a study of graft-versus-host responses after intestinal transplantation. Profiling relied on immunoSEQ multiplex PCR, and the TCRdb table lists in-frame clones only, not all of them. The sample has 35,000 to 45,000 clones, about 95% seen once. The antigens of these receptors remain unknown. The sequenced sample was unstimulated CD8+ T cells sorted from spleen or lymph node cells, obtained before transplant. The receptor set was obtained from a human donor who was the organ donor for an intestinal transplant. The CDR3 runs from the conserved cysteine through the conserved F or W. The order of the fields is J gene, clone size, V gene, CDR3 length, D gene, CDR3 protein, CDR3 DNA. A D gene is named only where the DNA matches it firmly. Rows give clone size only sometimes, using once, few, many, or a class for an expanded clone.

TRBJ2-1	.	TRBV9	15	TRBD2	CASGCGLAGCNEQFF	TGTGCCAGCGGTTGTGGGCTAGCGGGGTGCAATGAGCAGTTCTTC
TRBJ1-2	.	TRBV7-9	18	.	CASSLSDFPRCLIYGYTF	TGTGCCAGCAGCTTATCCGACTTTCCAAGGTGTTTGATCTATGGCTACACCTTC
TRBJ2-6	.	TRBV27	15	.	CASSLSVSGANVLTF	TGTGCCAGCAGTTTATCCGTCTCTGGGGCCAACGTCCTGACTTTC
TRBJ2-1	once	TRBV5-5	11	.	CASSFSDQEFF	TGTGCCAGCAGCTTCAGTGACCAGGAGTTCTTC
TRBJ2-7	.	TRBV11-2	16	TRBD1	CASSFLGGQGSYEQYF	TGTGCCAGCAGCTTTTTGGGGGGACAGGGTTCCTACGAGCAGTACTTC
TRBJ2-7	.	TRBV11-2	11	.	CASRAVAEQYF	TGTGCCAGCAGGGCAGTAGCGGAGCAGTACTTC
TRBJ2-2	.	TRBV6-5	14	TRBD1	CASSYRDSSGELFF	TGTGCCAGCAGTTACCGGGACAGCTCCGGGGAGCTGTTTTTT
TRBJ2-5	.	TRBV11-2	15	.	CASSLEGRGPETQYF	TGTGCCAGCAGCTTAGAAGGGAGGGGGCCGGAGACCCAGTACTTC
TRBJ2-7	.	TRBV9	16	TRBD1	CASSVDTGDIGYEQYF	TGTGCCAGCAGCGTAGATACAGGGGATATCGGGTACGAGCAGTACTTC
TRBJ2-7	.	TRBV29-1	12	.	CSVGAASYEQYF	TGCAGCGTAGGCGCAGCCTCCTACGAGCAGTACTTC
TRBJ2-5	.	TRBV9	14	.	CASSVLSGGETQYF	TGTGCCAGCAGCGTCCTCTCGGGTGGAGAGACCCAGTACTTC
TRBJ2-1	.	TRBV29-1	14	TRBD2	CSVEGLAGEYEQFF	TGCAGCGTTGAAGGACTAGCGGGGGAGTATGAGCAGTTCTTC
TRBJ1-4	.	TRBV7-9	11	.	CASSFTEKLFF	TGTGCCAGCAGCTTCACCGAAAAACTGTTTTTT
TRBJ2-7	.	TRBV4-3	15	.	CASSQVWGLTYEQYF	TGCGCCAGCAGCCAAGTATGGGGGCTGACCTACGAGCAGTACTTC
TRBJ2-3	.	TRBV19	15	.	CASTPGTGLAYTQYF	TGTGCCAGTACCCCCGGGACTGGATTGGCTTATACGCAGTATTTT
TRBJ2-5	.	TRBV9	15	.	CASSVEGGSQETQYF	TGTGCCAGCAGCGTAGAGGGGGGGTCTCAAGAGACCCAGTACTTC
TRBJ1-1	.	TRBV12-5	16	.	CASGLFSQGMNTEAFF	TGTGCTAGTGGTTTGTTCTCGCAGGGTATGAACACTGAAGCTTTCTTT
TRBJ2-3	.	TRBV11-2	15	.	CASSLRLGGTDTQYF	TGTGCCAGCAGCTTACGCCTAGGGGGTACAGATACGCAGTATTTT
TRBJ2-3	.	TRBV25-1	16	TRBD1	CASSEEAGGWTDTQYF	TGTGCCAGCAGTGAGGAGGCAGGGGGCTGGACAGATACGCAGTATTTT
TRBJ2-2	.	TRBV9	16	TRBD2	CASSLLRGGAIGELFF	TGTGCCAGCAGCTTACTGCGCGGGGGGGCAATCGGGGAGCTGTTTTTT
TRBJ1-2	.	TRBV4-1	15	TRBD1	CASSQVSDRVNGYTF	TGCGCCAGCAGCCAAGTCTCCGACAGGGTAAATGGCTACACCTTC
TRBJ1-1	.	TRBV5-6	12	.	CASSFGNAEAFF	TGTGCCAGCAGCTTCGGTAACGCTGAAGCTTTCTTT
TRBJ1-2	.	TRBV19	14	.	CASNPAWGNYGYTF	TGTGCCAGTAACCCGGCCTGGGGCAACTATGGCTACACCTTC
TRBJ1-3	.	TRBV6-1	14	.	CASRWGASGNTIYF	TGTGCCAGCAGGTGGGGGGCCTCTGGAAACACCATATATTTT
TRBJ1-6	.	TRBV6-6	14	.	CASSYYIVNSPLHF	TGTGCCAGCAGTTACTACATAGTGAATTCACCCCTCCACTTT
TRBJ1-1	once	TRBV5-1	13	.	CASSSDYNTEAFF	TGCGCCAGCAGCTCGGATTACAACACTGAAGCTTTCTTT
TRBJ2-5	.	TRBV13	14	.	CASSLWGSQETQYF	TGTGCCAGCAGCTTGTGGGGGAGCCAAGAGACCCAGTACTTC
TRBJ2-3	.	TRBV5-6	15	TRBD2	CASSLGDYRPDTQYF	TGTGCCAGCAGCTTAGGGGACTACCGACCAGATACGCAGTATTTT
TRBJ2-2	.	TRBV6-6	13	TRBD1	CASSWGQAGELFF	TGTGCCAGCAGCTGGGGACAGGCCGGGGAGCTGTTTTTT
TRBJ1-3	.	TRBV5-4	14	.	CASSLWGGGNTIYF	TGTGCCAGCAGCTTATGGGGGGGCGGAAACACCATATATTTT
TRBJ2-3	.	TRBV7-3	16	TRBD2	CASSLIAGGNTDTQYF	TGTGCCAGCAGCTTAATCGCGGGGGGAAACACAGATACGCAGTATTTT
TRBJ2-7	.	TRBV7-9	13	.	CASSPGHSYEQYF	TGTGCCAGCAGCCCAGGACACAGCTACGAGCAGTACTTC
TRBJ2-7	.	TRBV9	16	.	CASRPKTPRVPYEQYF	TGTGCCAGCCGACCCAAAACGCCCAGGGTACCCTACGAGCAGTACTTC
TRBJ2-7	.	TRBV4-3	16	.	CASSHPLIGMGYEQYF	TGCGCCAGCAGCCACCCCTTGATAGGGATGGGCTACGAGCAGTACTTC
TRBJ1-6	.	TRBV9	16	.	CASSPTPLGEFSPLHF	TGTGCCAGCAGCCCAACACCCCTGGGGGAGTTTTCACCCCTCCACTTT
TRBJ1-2	.	TRBV19	14	.	CASSWQGQFYGYTF	TGTGCCAGTAGTTGGCAGGGCCAGTTCTATGGCTACACCTTC
TRBJ2-3	once	TRBV27	14	.	CASSPDSAEDTQYF	TGTGCCAGCAGTCCGGACAGTGCGGAAGATACGCAGTATTTT
TRBJ2-3	.	TRBV2	15	.	CASSEWVGSTDTQYF	TGTGCCAGCAGTGAATGGGTAGGATCCACAGATACGCAGTATTTT
TRBJ2-1	.	TRBV6-5	14	TRBD1	CASSGTGGINEQFF	TGTGCCAGTTCCGGGACAGGGGGAATAAATGAGCAGTTCTTC
TRBJ2-5	few	TRBV2	15	TRBD2	CASTKSGGREETQYF	TGTGCCAGCACCAAAAGCGGGGGAAGGGAAGAGACCCAGTACTTC
TRBJ1-2	.	TRBV29-1	15	.	CSVVAQENYNYGYTF	TGCAGCGTTGTAGCACAGGAGAACTACAACTATGGCTACACCTTC
TRBJ2-7	.	TRBV2	14	.	CASSVKQKTYEQYF	TGTGCCAGCAGTGTCAAACAGAAAACCTACGAGCAGTACTTC
TRBJ2-1	.	TRBV9	14	.	CASSADAGFHEQFF	TGTGCCAGCAGCGCCGATGCGGGGTTCCATGAGCAGTTCTTC
TRBJ1-2	.	TRBV25-1	15	.	CASSEGGGLPYGYTF	TGTGCCAGCAGTGAAGGAGGGGGGCTACCTTATGGCTACACCTTC